The T cell receptor (beta chain) under discussion was sequenced for a study of blood T cell repertoires in COVID-19. Across the study: The United States, Italy and Spain supplied acute and convalescent COVID-19 samples. Sample material is recorded as cDNA or gDNA derived from T cells, B-cell-depleted T cells, or PBMCs.

Some clones are missing from TCRdb's copy, which holds only in-frame ones; the method was immunoSEQ multiplex PCR. The sample holds about 80,000 clones, 88% seen once. Germline lookup yields CDR1 MNHEY and CDR2 SVGEGT. The V and J ends lost 4 bases and 7 bases respectively, with 17 bases between them. The CDR3 runs 15 residues. The TCR originated in a woman aged 80 or over with acute or convalescent COVID-19. The chain recombines TRBV6-2 or TRBV6-3 with TRBJ1-5; D is unresolved. Material: peripheral blood. The chain's CDR3 is CASSSTQAYWQPQHF. The CDR3 DNA is TGTGCCAGCAGTTCCACTCAGGCTTACTGGCAGCCCCAGCATTTT.